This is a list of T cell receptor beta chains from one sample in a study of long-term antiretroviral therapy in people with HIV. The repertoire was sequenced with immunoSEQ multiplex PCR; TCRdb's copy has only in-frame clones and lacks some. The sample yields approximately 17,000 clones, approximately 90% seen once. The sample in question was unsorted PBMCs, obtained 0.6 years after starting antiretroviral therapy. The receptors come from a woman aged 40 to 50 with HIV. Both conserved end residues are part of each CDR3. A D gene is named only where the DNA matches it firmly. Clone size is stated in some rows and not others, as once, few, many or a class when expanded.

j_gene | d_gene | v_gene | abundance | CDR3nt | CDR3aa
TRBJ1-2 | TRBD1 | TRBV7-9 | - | TGTGCCAGCAGCTCAGGACAGGGCGGCTACACCTTC | CASSSGQGGYTF
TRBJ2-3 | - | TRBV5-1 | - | TGCGCCAGCAGCTTGTTCGGGACGGCCGAGGATACGCAGTATTTT | CASSLFGTAEDTQYF
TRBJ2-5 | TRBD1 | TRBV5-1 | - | TGCGCCAGCAGCTTAGTCGGGACAGGGTCGTGGGAGACCCAGTACTTC | CASSLVGTGSWETQYF
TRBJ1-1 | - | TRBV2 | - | TGTGCCAGCAGTGAAGCCCACCGTCAAATCAGCACTGAAGCTTTCTTT | CASSEAHRQISTEAFF
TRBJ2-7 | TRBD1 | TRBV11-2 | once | TGTGCCAGCACCTACTCCCGGGACAGTCGATACGAGCAGTACTTC | CASTYSRDSRYEQYF
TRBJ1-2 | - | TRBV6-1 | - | TGTGCCAGCAGTGAATGGCAGGGGAGAAGAGGTGGCTACACCTTC | CASSEWQGRRGGYTF
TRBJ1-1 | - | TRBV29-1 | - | TGCAGCGTTAGGTTGAACACTGAAGCTTTCTTT | CSVRLNTEAFF
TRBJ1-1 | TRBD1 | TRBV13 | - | TGTGCCAGCAGCTTCGGGACAGTTGGCGAAGCTTTCTTT | CASSFGTVGEAFF
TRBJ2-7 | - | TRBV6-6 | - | TGTGCCAGCAGTTTGTCCCACGAGCAGTACTTC | CASSLSHEQYF
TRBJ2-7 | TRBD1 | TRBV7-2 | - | TGTGCCAGCGGGGACAGGGAGGGGTCCTACGAGCAGTACTTC | CASGDREGSYEQYF
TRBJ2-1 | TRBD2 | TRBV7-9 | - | TGTGCCAGGGGGGGGAGCTCCTACAATGAGCAGTTCTTC | CARGGSSYNEQFF
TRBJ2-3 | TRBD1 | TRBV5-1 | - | TGCGCCAGCAGCTTGGGGACAGGCTTTGGGAAGGGTACGCAGTATTTT | CASSLGTGFGKGTQYF
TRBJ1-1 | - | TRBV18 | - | TGTGCCAGCTCACTAGGGGACACTGAAGCTTTCTTT | CASSLGDTEAFF
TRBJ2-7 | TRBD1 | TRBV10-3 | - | TGTGCCATCAGGGCGGGACAGGACGCCTACGAGCAGTACTTC | CAIRAGQDAYEQYF
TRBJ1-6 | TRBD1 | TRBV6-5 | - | TGTGCCAGCAGTTCGCCGGGACAGGGGAAAGATTCACCCCTCCACTTT | CASSSPGQGKDSPLHF
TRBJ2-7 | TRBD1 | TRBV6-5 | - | TGTGCCAGCAGTTCCGACAGGGCCTACGAGCAGTACTTC | CASSSDRAYEQYF
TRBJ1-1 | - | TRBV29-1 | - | TGCAGCGTTTTTATCCTGAACACTGAAGCTTTCTTT | CSVFILNTEAFF
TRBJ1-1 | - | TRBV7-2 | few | TGTGCCAGCAGCTTTCAAAGGACAGAAGAAGCTTTCTTT | CASSFQRTEEAFF
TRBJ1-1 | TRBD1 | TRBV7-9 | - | TGTGCCAGCAGCGAGGGACAGGGGGCGAGAGTGGACACTGAAGCTTTCTTT | CASSEGQGARVDTEAFF
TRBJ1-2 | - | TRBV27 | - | TGTGCCAGCAAGCTTTCAATCAGGGCAGACAGCTATGGCTACACCTTC | CASKLSIRADSYGYTF
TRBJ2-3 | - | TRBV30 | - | TGTGCCTGGAGTGTTCAGGGGGGTACAGATACGCAGTATTTT | CAWSVQGGTDTQYF
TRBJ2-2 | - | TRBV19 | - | TGTGCCAGTAGTGCGCCTCGAAGAAGCAACACCGGGGAGCTGTTTTTT | CASSAPRRSNTGELFF
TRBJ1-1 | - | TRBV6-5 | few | TGTGCCAGCAGTTACTCGTCGGGTGAAGCTTTCTTT | CASSYSSGEAFF
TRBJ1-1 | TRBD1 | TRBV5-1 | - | TGCGCCAGCAGCGACCGGGACAGGGCTTTCGTGAACACTGAAGCTTTCTTT | CASSDRDRAFVNTEAFF
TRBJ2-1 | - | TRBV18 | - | TGTGCCAGCTCAGTAACAGGGAGGCTCGCGAACAATGAGCAGTTCTTC | CASSVTGRLANNEQFF
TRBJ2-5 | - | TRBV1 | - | TGCACCAGCAGGCAGACTAGGGAGCGGGGGGTCCAAGAGACCCAGTACTTC | CTSRQTRERGVQETQYF
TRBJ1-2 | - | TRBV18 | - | TGTGCCAGCTCACCGTACGGTCCTAACCAGGGGAGTGAGGGCTACACCTTC | CASSPYGPNQGSEGYTF